The subject of this entry is one T cell receptor (beta chain). The antigen is not known. Though probably carrying unrecorded immune exposures, donors were nominally healthy at sampling. Both 60 Vbeta primers and 13 Jbeta primers went into the PCR. The protocol was immunoSEQ multiplex PCR, while the TCRdb copy is restricted to in-frame clones and leaves out a portion. This sample carries roughly 74,000 clones, with approximately 7.5% going to the ten biggest clones. The source of the sample is a study of cytomegalovirus exposure and HLA in healthy donors. Study results and caveats: The dataset shows that most TCR sequences were rare, while some public TCRs occurred in many donors. It was about 180 TCR beta chains that were listed as cytomegalovirus-associated.

Per the germline V gene, CDR1 is MNHNS and CDR2 is SASEGT. V was pared by 7 bases and J by 0 bases, with 10 bases between. The CDR3 contains 15 residues. The chain carries TRBV6-1 and TRBJ2-6; no clear D. Sequenced input: PBMCs. The receptor comes from a female donor in good health and CMV-seropositive. CDR3 sequence reads: CASTPTPSGANVLTF. CDR3 coding DNA: TGTGCCAGCACCCCTACCCCCTCTGGGGCCAACGTCCTGACTTTC.